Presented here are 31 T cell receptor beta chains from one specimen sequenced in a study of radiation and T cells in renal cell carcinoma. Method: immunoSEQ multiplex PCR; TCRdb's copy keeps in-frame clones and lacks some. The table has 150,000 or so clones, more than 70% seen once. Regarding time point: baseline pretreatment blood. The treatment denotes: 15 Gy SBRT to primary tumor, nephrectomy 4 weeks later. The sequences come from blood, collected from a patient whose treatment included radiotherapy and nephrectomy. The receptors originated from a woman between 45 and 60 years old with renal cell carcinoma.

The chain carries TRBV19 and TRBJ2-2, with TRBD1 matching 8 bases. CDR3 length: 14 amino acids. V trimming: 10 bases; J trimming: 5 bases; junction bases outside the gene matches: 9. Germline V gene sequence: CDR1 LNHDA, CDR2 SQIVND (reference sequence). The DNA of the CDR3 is TGTGCCACCGGGTTACAGGGGGAAACCGGGGAGCTGTTTTTT. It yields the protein CATGLQGETGELFF. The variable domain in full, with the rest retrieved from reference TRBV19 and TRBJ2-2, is DGGITQSPKYLFRKEGQNVTLSCEQNLNHDAMYWYRQDPGQGLRLIYYSQIVNDFQKGDIAEGYSVSREKKESFPLTVTSAQKNPTAFYLCATGLQGETGELFFGEGSRLTVL.

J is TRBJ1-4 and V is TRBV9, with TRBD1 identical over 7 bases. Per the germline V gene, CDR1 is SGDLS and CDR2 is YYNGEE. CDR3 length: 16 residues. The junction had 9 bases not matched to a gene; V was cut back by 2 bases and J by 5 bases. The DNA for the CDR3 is TGTGCCAGCAGCGTTGGGGACAGCCGTCCCAATGAAAAACTGTTTTTT. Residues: CASSVGDSRPNEKLFF.

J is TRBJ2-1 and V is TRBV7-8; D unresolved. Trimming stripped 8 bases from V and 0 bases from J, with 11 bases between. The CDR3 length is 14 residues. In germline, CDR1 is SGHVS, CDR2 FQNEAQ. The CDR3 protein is CASGNLSSYNEQFF. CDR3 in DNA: TGTGCCAGCGGAAATCTAAGCTCCTACAATGAGCAGTTCTTC.

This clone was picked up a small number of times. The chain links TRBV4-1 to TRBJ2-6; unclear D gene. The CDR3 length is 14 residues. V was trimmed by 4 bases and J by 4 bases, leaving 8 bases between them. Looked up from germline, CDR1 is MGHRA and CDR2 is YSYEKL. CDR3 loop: CASSPRSGANVLTF. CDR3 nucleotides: TGCGCCAGCAGCCCCAGGTCCGGGGCCAACGTCCTGACTTTC.

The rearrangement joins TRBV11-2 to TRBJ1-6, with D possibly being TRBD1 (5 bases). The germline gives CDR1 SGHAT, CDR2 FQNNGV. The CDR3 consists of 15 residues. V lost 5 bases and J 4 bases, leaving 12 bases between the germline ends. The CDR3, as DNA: TGTGCCAGCAGCGCCGGGGGTCGGTATAATTCACCCCTCCACTTT. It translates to CASSAGGRYNSPLHF.

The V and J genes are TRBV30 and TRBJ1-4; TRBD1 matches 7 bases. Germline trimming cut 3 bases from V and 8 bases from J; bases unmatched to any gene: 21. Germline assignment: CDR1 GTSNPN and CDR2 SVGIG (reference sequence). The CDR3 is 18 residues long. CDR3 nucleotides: TGTGCCTGGAGGGGGCGGGACAGCCAAGGTCGTGTTAGGGAAAAACTGTTTTTT. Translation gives CAWRGRDSQGRVREKLFF.

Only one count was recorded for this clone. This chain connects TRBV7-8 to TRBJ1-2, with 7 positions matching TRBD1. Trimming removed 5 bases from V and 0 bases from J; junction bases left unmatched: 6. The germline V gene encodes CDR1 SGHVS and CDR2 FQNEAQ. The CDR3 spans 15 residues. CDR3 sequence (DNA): TGTGCCAGCAGCCCAAGTGGGACAGCTAACTATGGCTACACCTTC. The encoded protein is CASSPSGTANYGYTF.

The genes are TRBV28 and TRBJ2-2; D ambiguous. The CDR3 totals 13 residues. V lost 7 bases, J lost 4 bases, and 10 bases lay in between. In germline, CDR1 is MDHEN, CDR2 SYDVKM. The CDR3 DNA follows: TGTGCCAGCAAGGTGTGGGGCACCGGGGAGCTGTTTTTT. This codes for CASKVWGTGELFF.

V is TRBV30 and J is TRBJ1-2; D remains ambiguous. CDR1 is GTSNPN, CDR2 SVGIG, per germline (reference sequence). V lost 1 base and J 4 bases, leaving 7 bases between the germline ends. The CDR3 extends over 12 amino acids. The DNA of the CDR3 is TGTGCCTGGAGTGCCGGACTCTATGGCTACACCTTC. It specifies CAWSAGLYGYTF.

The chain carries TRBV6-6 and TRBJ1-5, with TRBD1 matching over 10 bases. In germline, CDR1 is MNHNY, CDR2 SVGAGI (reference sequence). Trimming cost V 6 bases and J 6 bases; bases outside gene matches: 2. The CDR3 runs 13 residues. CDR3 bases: TGTGCCAGCAGGGGGACAGGGGTTCAGCCCCAGCATTTT. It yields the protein CASRGTGVQPQHF.

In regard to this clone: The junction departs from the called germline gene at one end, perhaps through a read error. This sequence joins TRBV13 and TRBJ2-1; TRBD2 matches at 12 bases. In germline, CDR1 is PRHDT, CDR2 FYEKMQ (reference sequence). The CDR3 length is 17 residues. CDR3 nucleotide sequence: TGCGCCAGCAGCCAAGAGCTAGCGGGGGGGCCTTACAATGAGCAGTTCTTC. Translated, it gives CASSQELAGGPYNEQFF.

This CDR3 is CASSAWVGTGGSPLHF. The CDR3 coding sequence is TGTGCCAGCAGTGCCTGGGTAGGGACAGGGGGTTCACCCCTCCACTTT. The V gene is TRBV6-1, the J gene TRBJ1-6; the match to TRBD1 covers 11 bases. This CDR3 has 16 residues. Germline values: CDR1 MNHNS, CDR2 SASEGT. Trimming at V came to 4 bases and at J to 9 bases, leaving 8 bases not matched to a gene.

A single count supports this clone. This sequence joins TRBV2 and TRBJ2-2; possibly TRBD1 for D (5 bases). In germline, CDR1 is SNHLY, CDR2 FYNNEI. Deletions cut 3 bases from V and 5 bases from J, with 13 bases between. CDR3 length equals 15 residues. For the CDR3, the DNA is TGTGCCAGCAGTGAGTTAAGGGGATTTACCGGGGAGCTGTTTTTT. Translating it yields CASSELRGFTGELFF.

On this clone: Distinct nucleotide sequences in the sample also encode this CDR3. The CDR3, as DNA: TGTGCTAGTGGTTTGATAAGGGGCGTAGGCACTGAAGCTTTCTTT. Translating gives CASGLIRGVGTEAFF. The V and J genes are TRBV12-5 and TRBJ1-1; TRBD1 might be the D (5 bases). The germline V gene encodes CDR1 LGHNT and CDR2 FRNRAP. This CDR3 is 15 amino acids long. The germline V and J ends were trimmed by 2 bases and 4 bases, with 14 bases remaining between them.

As DNA, the CDR3 is TGTGCCAGTAGTGCACAGGGGGAGGTCCTCTACGAGCAGTACTTC. It specifies CASSAQGEVLYEQYF. This sequence joins TRBV19 and TRBJ2-7; TRBD1 agrees at 8 bases. The CDR3 runs to 15 residues. The ends lost 5 bases at V and 3 bases at J; junction bases unmatched: 9. Germline V CDR1 and CDR2: LNHDA, SQIVND (reference sequence).

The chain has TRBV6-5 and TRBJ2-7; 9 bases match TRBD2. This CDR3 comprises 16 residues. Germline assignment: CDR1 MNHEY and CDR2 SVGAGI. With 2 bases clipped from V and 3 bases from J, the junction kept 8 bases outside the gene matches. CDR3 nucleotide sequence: TGTGCCAGCAGTTACACCGGATTAGCGGGGGACTACGAGCAGTACTTC. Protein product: CASSYTGLAGDYEQYF.

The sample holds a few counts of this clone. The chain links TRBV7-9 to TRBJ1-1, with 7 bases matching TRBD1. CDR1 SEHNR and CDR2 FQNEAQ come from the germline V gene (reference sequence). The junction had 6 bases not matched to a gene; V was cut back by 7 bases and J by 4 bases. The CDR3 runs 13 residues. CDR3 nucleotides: TGTGCCAGCACTCCGACAGGGCCCACTGAAGCTTTCTTT. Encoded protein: CASTPTGPTEAFF.

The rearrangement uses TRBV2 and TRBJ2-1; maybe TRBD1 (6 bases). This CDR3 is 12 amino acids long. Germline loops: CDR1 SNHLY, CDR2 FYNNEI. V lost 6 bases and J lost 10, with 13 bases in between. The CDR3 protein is CASSVDRSEQFF. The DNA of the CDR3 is TGTGCCAGCAGCGTAGACAGGTCAGAGCAGTTCTTC. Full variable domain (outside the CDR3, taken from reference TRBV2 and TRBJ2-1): EPEVTQTPSHQVTQMGQEVILRCVPISNHLYFYWYRQILGQKVEFLVSFYNNEISEKSEIFDDQFSVERPDGSNFTLKIRSTKLEDSAMYFCASSVDRSEQFFGPGTRLTVL.

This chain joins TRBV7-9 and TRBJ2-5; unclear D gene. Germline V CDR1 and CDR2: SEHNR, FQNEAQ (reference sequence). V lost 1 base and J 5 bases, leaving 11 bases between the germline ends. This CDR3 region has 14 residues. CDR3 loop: CASSLVGPVETQYF. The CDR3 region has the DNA TGTGCCAGCAGCTTAGTCGGTCCGGTGGAGACCCAGTACTTC.

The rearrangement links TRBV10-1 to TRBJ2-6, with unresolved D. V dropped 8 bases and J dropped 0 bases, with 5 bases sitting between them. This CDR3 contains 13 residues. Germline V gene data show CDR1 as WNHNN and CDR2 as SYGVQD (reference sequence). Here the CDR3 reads CASSPSGANVLTF. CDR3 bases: TGCGCCAGCTCCCCCTCTGGGGCCAACGTCCTGACTTTC.

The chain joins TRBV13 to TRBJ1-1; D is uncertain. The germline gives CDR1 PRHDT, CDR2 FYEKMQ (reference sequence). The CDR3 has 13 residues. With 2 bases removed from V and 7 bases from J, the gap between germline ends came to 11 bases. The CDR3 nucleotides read TGTGCCAGCAGCTTAATTGCAGGTGGTGAAGCTTTCTTT. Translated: CASSLIAGGEAFF.

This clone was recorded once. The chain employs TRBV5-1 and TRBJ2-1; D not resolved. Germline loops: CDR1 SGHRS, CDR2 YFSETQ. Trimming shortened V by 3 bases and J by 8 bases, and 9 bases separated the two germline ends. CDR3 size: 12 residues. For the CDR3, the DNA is TGCGCCAGCAGCTCTAGGGAAGATGAGCAGTTCTTC. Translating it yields CASSSREDEQFF.

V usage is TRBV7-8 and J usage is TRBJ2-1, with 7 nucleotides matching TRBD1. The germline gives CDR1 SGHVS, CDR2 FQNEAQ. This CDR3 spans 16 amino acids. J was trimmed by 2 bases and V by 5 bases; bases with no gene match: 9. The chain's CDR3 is CASSPLAGGAYNEQFF. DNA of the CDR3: TGTGCCAGCAGCCCCCTTGCAGGGGGAGCCTACAATGAGCAGTTCTTC. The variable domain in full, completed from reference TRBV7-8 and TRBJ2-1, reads GAGVSQSPRYKVAKRGQDVALRCDPISGHVSLFWYQQALGQGPEFLTYFQNEAQLDKSGLPSDRFFAERPEGSVSTLKIQRTQQEDSAVYLCASSPLAGGAYNEQFFGPGTRLTVL.

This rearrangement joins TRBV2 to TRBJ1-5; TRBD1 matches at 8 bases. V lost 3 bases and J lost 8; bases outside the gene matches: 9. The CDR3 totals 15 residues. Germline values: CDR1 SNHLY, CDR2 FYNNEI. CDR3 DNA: TGTGCCAGCAGTGAGTTGACAGGGGATGCCGAGCCCCAGCATTTT. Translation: CASSELTGDAEPQHF.

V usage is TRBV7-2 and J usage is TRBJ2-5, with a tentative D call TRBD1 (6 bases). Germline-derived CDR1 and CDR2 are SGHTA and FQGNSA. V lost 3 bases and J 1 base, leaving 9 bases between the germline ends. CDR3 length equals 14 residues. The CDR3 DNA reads TGTGCCAGCAGCTTCCACAGGGCCCAAGAGACCCAGTACTTC. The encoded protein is CASSFHRAQETQYF.

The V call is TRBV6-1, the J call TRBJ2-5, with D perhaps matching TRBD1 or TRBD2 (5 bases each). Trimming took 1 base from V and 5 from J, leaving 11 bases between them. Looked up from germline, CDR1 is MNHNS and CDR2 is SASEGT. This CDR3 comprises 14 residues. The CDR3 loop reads CASSEGTGRETQYF. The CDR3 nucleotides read TGTGCCAGCAGTGAAGGGACGGGGCGGGAGACCCAGTACTTC.

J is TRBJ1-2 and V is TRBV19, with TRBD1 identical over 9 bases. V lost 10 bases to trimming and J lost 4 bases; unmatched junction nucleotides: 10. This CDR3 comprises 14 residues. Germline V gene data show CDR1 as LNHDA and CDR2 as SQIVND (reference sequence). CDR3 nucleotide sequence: TGTGCCACCCGCCGGGACAGGGCGGCCTATGGCTACACCTTC. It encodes CATRRDRAAYGYTF.

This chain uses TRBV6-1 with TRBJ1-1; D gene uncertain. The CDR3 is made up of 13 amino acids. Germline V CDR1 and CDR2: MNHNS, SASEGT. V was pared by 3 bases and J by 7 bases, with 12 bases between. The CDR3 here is CASSETADSEAFF. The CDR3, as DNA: TGTGCCAGCAGTGAGACGGCAGATAGTGAAGCTTTCTTT.

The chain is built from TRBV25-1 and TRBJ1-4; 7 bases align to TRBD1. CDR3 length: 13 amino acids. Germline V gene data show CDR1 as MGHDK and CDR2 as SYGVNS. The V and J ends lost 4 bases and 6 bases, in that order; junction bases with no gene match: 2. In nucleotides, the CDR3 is TGTGCCAGCAGTGCGGGACAGCATGAAAAACTGTTTTTT. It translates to CASSAGQHEKLFF.

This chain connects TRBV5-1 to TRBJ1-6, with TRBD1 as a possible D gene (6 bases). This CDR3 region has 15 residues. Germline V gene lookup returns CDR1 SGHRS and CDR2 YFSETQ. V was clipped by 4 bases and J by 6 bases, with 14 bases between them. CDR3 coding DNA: TGCGCCAGCAGCACGAATGGGGACACTAATTCACCCCTCCACTTT. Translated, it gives CASSTNGDTNSPLHF.

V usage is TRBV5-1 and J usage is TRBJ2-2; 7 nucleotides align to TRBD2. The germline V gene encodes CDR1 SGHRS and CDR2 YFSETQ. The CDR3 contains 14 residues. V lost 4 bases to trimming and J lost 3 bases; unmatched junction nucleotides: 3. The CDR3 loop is CASSPAGDTGELFF. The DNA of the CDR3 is TGCGCCAGCAGCCCCGCGGGGGACACCGGGGAGCTGTTTTTT.